This passage covers 23 T cell receptor beta chains from one sample sequenced in a study of blood T cell repertoires in COVID-19 (TCRdb year 2020). The library was prepared using the immunoSEQ multiplex PCR assay. Sourced from immuneACCESS, this table was stored by TCRdb with only in-frame sequences that have V and J called. A share of the clones is absent; for the studies checked, an unresolved V gene accounts for under half, and the remainder has no known explanation. Within this sample are over 250,000 clones, with 90% to 95% of them counted one time only. Of the sample, about 2.2% falls within the top ten clones. Sequences were obtained from peripheral blood. These receptors were taken from a woman in her twenties or thirties with COVID-19, enrolled during active disease.

The rearrangement joins TRBV4-1 to TRBJ1-1; D might be TRBD1 (5 bases). V was cut by 2 bases and J by 1 base, with 11 bases left in between. This CDR3 is built from 15 residues. CDR1 is MGHRA, CDR2 YSYEKL, per germline. The CDR3 DNA reads as TGCGCCAGCAGCCAATTGGTCAGGGCGAACACTGAAGCTTTCTTT. Protein product: CASSQLVRANTEAFF.

V is TRBV2 and J is TRBJ1-4; 9 bases are shared with TRBD1. This CDR3 has 15 residues. Germline CDR1 SNHLY, CDR2 FYNNEI. V trimming: 4 bases; J trimming: 8 bases; junction bases outside the gene matches: 8. CDR3 protein: CASSGTGAVGEKLFF. The CDR3 DNA is TGTGCCAGCAGTGGGACAGGGGCGGTAGGCGAAAAACTGTTTTTT.

V and J are TRBV7-7 and TRBJ1-1; tentatively, D is TRBD1 (6 bases). Trimming cost V 4 bases and J 2 bases, with 11 bases left between them. Germline V gives CDR1 SSHAT, CDR2 FNYEAQ (reference sequence). There are 14 residues in the CDR3. The CDR3 sequence is CASSSKQGNTEAFF. The CDR3, as DNA: TGTGCCAGCAGCTCCAAACAGGGTAACACTGAAGCTTTCTTT. Full variable domain (outside the CDR3, taken from reference TRBV7-7 and TRBJ1-1): GAGVSQSPRYKVTKRGQDVTLRCDPISSHATLYWYQQALGQGPEFLTYFNYEAQPDKSGLPSDRFSAERPEGSISTLTIQRTEQRDSAMYRCASSSKQGNTEAFFGQGTRLTVV.

V usage is TRBV10-1 and J usage is TRBJ1-1; 8 nucleotides agree with TRBD1. The CDR3 loop spans 16 amino acids. Germline loops: CDR1 WNHNN, CDR2 SYGVQD (reference sequence). The junction had 4 bases not matched to a gene; V was cut back by 0 bases and J by 1 base. CDR3 DNA: TGCGCCAGCAGTGAGTCGCCAGACAGGGGGAACACTGAAGCTTTCTTT. Translated, it gives CASSESPDRGNTEAFF.

V usage is TRBV18 and J usage is TRBJ1-6; TRBD1 matches 11 bases. V lost 3 bases, J lost 10 bases, and 5 bases stayed unmatched. The CDR3 loop spans 15 amino acids. CDR1 KGHSH and CDR2 LQKENI come from the germline V gene. CDR3 in amino acids: CASSPGQGEGSPLHF. The CDR3 DNA reads as TGTGCCAGCTCACCGGGACAGGGGGAAGGCTCACCCCTCCACTTT.

The chain combines TRBV7-9 with TRBJ1-1; 7 nucleotides match TRBD1. CDR1 is SEHNR and CDR2 is FQNEAQ in the germline V gene (reference sequence). With 5 bases clipped from V and 0 bases from J, the junction kept 6 bases outside the gene matches. The CDR3 is 15 amino acids. CDR3 sequence (DNA): TGTGCCAGCAGCCCCAGACAGGGTTTGAACACTGAAGCTTTCTTT. Its protein is CASSPRQGLNTEAFF. The variable domain in full, with the rest retrieved from reference TRBV7-9 and TRBJ1-1, is DTGVSQNPRHKITKRGQNVTFRCDPISEHNRLYWYRQTLGQGPEFLTYFQNEAQLEKSRLLSDRFSAERPKGSFSTLEIQRTEQGDSAMYLCASSPRQGLNTEAFFGQGTRLTVV.

V usage is TRBV9 and J usage is TRBJ1-1, with D possibly being TRBD1 (6 bases). With 0 bases removed from V and 10 bases from J, the gap between germline ends came to 13 bases. This CDR3 comprises 13 residues. Germline V gives CDR1 SGDLS, CDR2 YYNGEE. CDR3 coding DNA: TGTGCCAGCAGCGTAGACTTACAGGGTGGAGCTTTCTTT. Its translation: CASSVDLQGGAFF.

The chain joins TRBV3-1 (or the pseudogene TRBV3-2) to TRBJ2-7; a weak D match, TRBD1 (6 bases). The CDR3 is 15 amino acids. Germline V gene sequence: CDR1 LGHDT, CDR2 YNNKEL (reference sequence). Between the trimmed V and J ends, which lost 5 bases and 3 bases, there was a span of 17 bases. The CDR3 DNA sequence: TGTGCCAGCAGCGACCCAAACAGGGAACTCTACGAGCAGTACTTC. It is translated as CASSDPNRELYEQYF.

The rearrangement uses TRBV7-8 and TRBJ2-5, with 9 bases aligning to TRBD2. After removal of 0 bases from V and 2 bases from J, the junction contained 7 bases not matched to a gene. Germline V gene data show CDR1 as SGHVS and CDR2 as FQNEAQ. The CDR3 covers 17 residues. The CDR3 here is CASSLAWLAGFQETQYF. CDR3 DNA sequence: TGTGCCAGCAGCTTAGCGTGGCTAGCGGGATTTCAAGAGACCCAGTACTTC.

The chain couples TRBV5-4 to TRBJ2-2, with D uncertain. This CDR3 has 16 residues. V was clipped by 0 bases and J by 1 base, with 10 bases between them. Germline V gene sequence: CDR1 SGHNT, CDR2 YYREEE (reference sequence). CDR3 bases: TGTGCCAGCAGCTTGGAAGTAGTTGTGAACACCGGGGAGCTGTTTTTT. Translating it yields CASSLEVVVNTGELFF.

This chain uses TRBV3-1 (or the pseudogene TRBV3-2) with TRBJ2-1, with TRBD2 matching 7 bases. The CDR3 runs to 17 residues. J lost 8 bases, V lost 1 base, and 14 bases had no gene match. Germline lookup yields CDR1 LGHDT and CDR2 YNNKEL (reference sequence). The CDR3 protein is CASSQGLGRESVYEQFF. CDR3 nucleotides: TGTGCCAGCAGCCAAGGCTTGGGGCGGGAGTCTGTCTATGAGCAGTTCTTC.

V and J are TRBV28 and TRBJ1-5; the match to TRBD1 covers 9 bases. This CDR3 contains 15 residues. With V trimmed by 3 bases and J by 4 bases, 4 bases remained unmatched. Per germline, CDR1 MDHEN and CDR2 SYDVKM. CDR3 in amino acids: CASSLAGQGNQPQHF. DNA of the CDR3: TGTGCCAGCAGTTTGGCGGGACAGGGAAATCAGCCCCAGCATTTT.

This clone was counted once. This rearrangement joins TRBV11-3 to TRBJ2-1; 12 bases map to TRBD2. After removal of 3 bases from V and 7 bases from J, the junction contained 10 bases not matched to a gene. The CDR3 sequence is 17 residues long. Germline CDR1 SGHNT, CDR2 YENEEA. This chain's CDR3 is CASSFRTSGTLRNEQFF. The CDR3 nucleotides read TGTGCCAGCAGCTTTAGGACTAGCGGGACCCTTCGGAATGAGCAGTTCTTC.

This clone is a singleton in its sample. V usage is TRBV19 and J usage is TRBJ1-2, with D possibly TRBD1 on 5 matching bases. V lost 9 bases and J lost 2, with 22 bases in between. Germline lookup yields CDR1 LNHDA and CDR2 SQIVND (reference sequence). The CDR3 is made up of 16 amino acids. CDR3 sequence (DNA): TGTGCCAGCTCGACCACGGGGGGGACTCTGAACTATGGCTACACCTTC. Amino acid sequence: CASSTTGGTLNYGYTF. The full variable domain, its missing parts supplied by reference TRBV19 and TRBJ1-2, is DGGITQSPKYLFRKEGQNVTLSCEQNLNHDAMYWYRQDPGQGLRLIYYSQIVNDFQKGDIAEGYSVSREKKESFPLTVTSAQKNPTAFYLCASSTTGGTLNYGYTFGSGTRLTVV.

The chain recombines TRBV11-2 with TRBJ2-5; TRBD2 might be the D (6 bases). Between the trimmed V and J ends, which lost 3 bases and 0 bases, there was a span of 14 bases. CDR3 size: 16 residues. Germline V gene data show CDR1 as SGHAT and CDR2 as FQNNGV. CDR3: CASSLTRAEYQETQYF. Written as DNA, the CDR3 is TGTGCCAGCAGCTTGACTAGGGCAGAGTACCAAGAGACCCAGTACTTC.

The rearrangement uses TRBV30 and TRBJ1-1; D perhaps matches TRBD1 (6 bases). V dropped 4 bases and J dropped 4 bases, with 10 bases sitting between them. Germline V CDR1 and CDR2: GTSNPN, SVGIG (reference sequence). The CDR3 length is 12 residues. The CDR3 DNA reads TGTGCCTGGAAGGGGGGGCTCACTGAAGCTTTCTTT. Its protein is CAWKGGLTEAFF.

With respect to this clone: The sample has other DNA sequences that encode this CDR3 too. This chain links TRBV5-1 with TRBJ2-7; 8 nucleotides agree with TRBD2. The CDR3 totals 14 residues. Unmatched junction bases numbered 5, after V lost 2 bases and J lost 4 bases. CDR1 and CDR2 from the germline V gene are SGHRS and YFSETQ. This CDR3 reads CASSFREGSYEQYF. DNA of the CDR3: TGCGCCAGCAGCTTCCGGGAGGGAAGTTACGAGCAGTACTTC.

CDR3 nucleotide sequence: TGTGCCAGCAGTGAAGGGGCAGTCAGTACAGATACGCAGTATTTT. Translating gives CASSEGAVSTDTQYF. This chain connects TRBV2 to TRBJ2-3; D is unclear. Germline V lookup: CDR1 SNHLY, CDR2 FYNNEI. The CDR3 has 15 amino acids. V lost 1 base, J lost 3 bases, and 11 bases lay in between.

The chain employs TRBV10-3 and TRBJ1-1, with D possibly TRBD1 on 5 matching bases. V was pared by 7 bases and J by 4 bases, with 16 bases between. The CDR3 is 14 residues long. CDR1 and CDR2 (germline): ENHRY, SYGVKD. The CDR3 loop is CAIKSTVGTTEAFF. For the CDR3, the DNA is TGTGCCATCAAATCGACAGTGGGAACCACTGAAGCTTTCTTT.

The rearrangement joins TRBV11-3 to TRBJ2-1; TRBD2 agrees at 8 bases. Trimming cost V 6 bases and J 0 bases; bases outside gene matches: 1. Germline CDR1 is SGHNT and CDR2 is YENEEA. This CDR3 comprises 14 residues. The CDR3 loop is CASSTSGSYNEQFF. The CDR3 DNA is TGTGCCAGCAGTACTAGCGGCTCCTACAATGAGCAGTTCTTC. Supplemented by reference TRBV11-3 and TRBJ2-1, the full variable domain reads EAGVVQSPRYKIIEKKQPVAFWCNPISGHNTLYWYLQNLGQGPELLIRYENEEAVDDSQLPKDRFSAERLKGVDSTLKIQPAELGDSAVYLCASSTSGSYNEQFFGPGTRLTVL.

CDR3 nucleotides: TGTGCCAGCCAATCCGGGAGCGACACTGAAGCTTTCTTT. Translating it yields CASQSGSDTEAFF. V is TRBV10-3 and J is TRBJ1-1; D is unresolved. The CDR3 totals 13 residues. V lost 10 bases to trimming and J lost 3 bases, with 15 bases between them. Per the germline V gene, CDR1 is ENHRY and CDR2 is SYGVKD.

V is TRBV5-4 and J is TRBJ1-2, with D perhaps TRBD1 (5 bases). The V and J ends lost 6 bases and 2 bases respectively, with 17 bases between them. Germline V gene sequence: CDR1 SGHNT, CDR2 YYREEE (reference sequence). The CDR3 is 15 residues long. The CDR3 here is CASTLSLDINYGYTF. CDR3 in DNA: TGTGCCAGCACCTTAAGCTTGGACATAAACTATGGCTACACCTTC.

The V and J genes are TRBV6-6 and TRBJ1-2; the D is unclear. The CDR3 runs 14 residues. Germline CDR1 MNHNY, CDR2 SVGAGI (reference sequence). The V end was cut by 0 bases, the J end by 4 bases, with 9 bases between. CDR3: CASSYSEGPYGYTF. CDR3 in DNA: TGTGCCAGCAGTTACTCGGAGGGTCCCTATGGCTACACCTTC.